The text below deals with one T cell receptor (beta chain). Antigen: not known. The data are from a study of post-analysis software for immune sequencing data. Study-wide points: Patients showed TRBV5-6, TRBV5-1 and TRBV20-1 among roughly 5 TRBV segments more frequent than in controls.

Included in the TCR beta cDNA libraries were unique molecular identifiers. TCRdb re-analysed the PCR reads in MiXCR, keeping a single row per CDR3 protein. The sample holds hundreds of thousands of distinct CDR3 sequences, 25% to 30% seen once. V dropped 0 bases and J dropped 5 bases, with 14 bases sitting between them. Germline V lookup: CDR1 DFQATT, CDR2 SNEGSKA (reference sequence). The CDR3 is made up of 15 amino acids. This chain links TRBV20-1 with TRBJ1-5, with a weak D call TRBD1 (5 bases). The TCR was taken from a girl under 18 with multiple sclerosis. The material sequenced was blood. CDR3 DNA sequence: TGCAGTGCTAGAGATCCGAGGGGTAGGGATCAGCCCCAGCATTTT. Its protein product is CSARDPRGRDQPQHF.